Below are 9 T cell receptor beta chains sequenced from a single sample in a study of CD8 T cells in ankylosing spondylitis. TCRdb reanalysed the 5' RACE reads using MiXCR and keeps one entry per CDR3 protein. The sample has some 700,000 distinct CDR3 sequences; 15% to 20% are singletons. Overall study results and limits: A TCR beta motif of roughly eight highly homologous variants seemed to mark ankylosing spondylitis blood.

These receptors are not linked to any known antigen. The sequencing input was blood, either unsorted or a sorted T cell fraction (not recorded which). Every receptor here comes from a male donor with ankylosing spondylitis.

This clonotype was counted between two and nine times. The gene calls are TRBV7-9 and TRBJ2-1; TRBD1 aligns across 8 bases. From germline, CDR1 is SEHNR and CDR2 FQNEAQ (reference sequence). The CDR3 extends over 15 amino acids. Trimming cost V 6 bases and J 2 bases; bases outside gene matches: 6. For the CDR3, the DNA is TGTGCCAGCAGGGCTGGGACAGGACCCTACAATGAGCAGTTCTTC. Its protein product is CASRAGTGPYNEQFF.

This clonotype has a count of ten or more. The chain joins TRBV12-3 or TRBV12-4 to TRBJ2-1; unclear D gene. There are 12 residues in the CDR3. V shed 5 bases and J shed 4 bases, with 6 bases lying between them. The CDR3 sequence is CASSDPYNEQFF. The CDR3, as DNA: TGTGCCAGCAGTGACCCTTACAATGAGCAGTTCTTC.

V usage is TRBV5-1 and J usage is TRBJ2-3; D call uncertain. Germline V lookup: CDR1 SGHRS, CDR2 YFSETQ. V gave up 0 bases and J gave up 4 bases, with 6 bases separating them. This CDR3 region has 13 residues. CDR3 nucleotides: TGCGCCAGCAGCTTGGAAGGTTCAGATACGCAGTATTTT. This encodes CASSLEGSDTQYF.

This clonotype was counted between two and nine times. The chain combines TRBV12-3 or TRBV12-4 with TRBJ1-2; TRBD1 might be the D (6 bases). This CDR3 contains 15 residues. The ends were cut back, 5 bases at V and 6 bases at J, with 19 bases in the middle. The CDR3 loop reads CASSPWGGHVDGYTF. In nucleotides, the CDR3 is TGTGCCAGCAGTCCCTGGGGGGGGCATGTTGATGGCTACACCTTC.

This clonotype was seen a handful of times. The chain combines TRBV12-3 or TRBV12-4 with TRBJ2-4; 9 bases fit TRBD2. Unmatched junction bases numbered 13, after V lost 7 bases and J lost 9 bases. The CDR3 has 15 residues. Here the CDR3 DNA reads TGTGCCAGCACCCCCGGAGCGGGGGGAGGGGGCATTCAGTACTTC. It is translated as CASTPGAGGGGIQYF.

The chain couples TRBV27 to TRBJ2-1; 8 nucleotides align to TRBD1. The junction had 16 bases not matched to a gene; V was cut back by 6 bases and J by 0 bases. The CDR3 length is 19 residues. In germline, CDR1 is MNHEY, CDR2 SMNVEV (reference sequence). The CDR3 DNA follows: TGTGCCAGCAGAGTCCCCGACAGGGGCCCCCAAAGCTCCTACAATGAGCAGTTCTTC. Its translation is CASRVPDRGPQSSYNEQFF.

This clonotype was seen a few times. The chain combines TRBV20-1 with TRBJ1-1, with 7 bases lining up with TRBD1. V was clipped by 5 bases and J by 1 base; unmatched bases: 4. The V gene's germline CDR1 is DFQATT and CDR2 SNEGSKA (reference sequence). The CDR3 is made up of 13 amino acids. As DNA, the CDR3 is TGCAGTGCTGAAGGGGGCCGGAACACTGAAGCTTTCTTT. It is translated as CSAEGGRNTEAFF.

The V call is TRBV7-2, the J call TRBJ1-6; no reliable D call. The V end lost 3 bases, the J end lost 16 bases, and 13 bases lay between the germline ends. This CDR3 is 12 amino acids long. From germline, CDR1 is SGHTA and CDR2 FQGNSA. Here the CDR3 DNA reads TGTGCCAGCAGCTTTCCGGGCCCCTTACTCCACTTT. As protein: CASSFPGPLLHF.

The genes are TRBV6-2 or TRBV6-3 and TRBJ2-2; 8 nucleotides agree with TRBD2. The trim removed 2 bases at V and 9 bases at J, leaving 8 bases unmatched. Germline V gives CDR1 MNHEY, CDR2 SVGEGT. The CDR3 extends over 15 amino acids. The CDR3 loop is CASSYEGSGSWELFF. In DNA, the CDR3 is TGTGCCAGCAGTTACGAGGGCAGCGGGAGCTGGGAGCTGTTTTTT.